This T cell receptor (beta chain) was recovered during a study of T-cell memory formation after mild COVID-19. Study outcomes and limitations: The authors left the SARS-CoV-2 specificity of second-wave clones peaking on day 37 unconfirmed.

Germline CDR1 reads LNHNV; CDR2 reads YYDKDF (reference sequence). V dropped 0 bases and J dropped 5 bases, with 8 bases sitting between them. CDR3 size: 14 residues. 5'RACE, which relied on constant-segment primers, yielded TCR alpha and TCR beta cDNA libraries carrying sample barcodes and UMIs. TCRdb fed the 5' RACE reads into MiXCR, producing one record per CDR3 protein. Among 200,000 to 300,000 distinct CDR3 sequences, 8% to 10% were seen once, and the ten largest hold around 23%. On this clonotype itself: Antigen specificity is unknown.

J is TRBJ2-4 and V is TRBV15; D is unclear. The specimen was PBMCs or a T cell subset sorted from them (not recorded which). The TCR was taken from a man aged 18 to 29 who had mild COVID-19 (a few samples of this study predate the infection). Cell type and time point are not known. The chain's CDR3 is CATSRDLVQNIQYF. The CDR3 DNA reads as TGTGCCACCAGCAGAGATCTAGTCCAAAACATTCAGTACTTC.